The present T cell receptor (beta chain) was sequenced within a study of CD8+CD57+ T cells in acquired aplastic anemia. CDR3 and TCR beta VDJ profiling relied on a genomic DNA template. Via MiXCR, TCRdb re-called the reads, giving one row per CDR3 protein. Of some 42,000 distinct CDR3 sequences in the sample, about 65% were seen once. Study-level results: Researchers reported that CD8+ Simpson's diversity was not significantly different in patients versus controls. Between patients and controls, about 31 CD8+ CDR3 sequences were found in common.

Germline V gene lookup returns CDR1 SGHAT and CDR2 FQNNGV. There are 16 residues in the CDR3. This clonotype was seen only a few times. Its antigen remains unknown. The germline gene is not matched at one end of the junction; a read error may be the cause. Material for sequencing was sorted CD4+, CD8+, or CD8+CD57+ T cells (not recorded which) from PBMCs. The chain couples TRBV11-2 to TRBJ2-3; D is uncertain. The sequence derives from a human donor in good health, serving as a control. CDR3 region: CASSLDFPGLTDTQYF. The CDR3 DNA reads TGTGCCAGCAGCCTAGACTTCCCGGGCCTCACAGATACGCAGTATTTT.